This TCR beta chain was retrieved from a study of blood T cell repertoires in COVID-19. Study background: The origin of the acute and convalescent COVID-19 samples was the United States, Italy and Spain. In each case, the material was cDNA or gDNA derived from T cells, B-cell-depleted T cells, or PBMCs.

This clone was seen a handful of times. As processed by the authors: It was from reference gene primer amplification that nucleated cell counts were estimated. Assay used: immunoSEQ multiplex PCR; TCRdb lists only in-frame clones, some missing. That table supplies the V and J calls and clone size; D and trimming were determined from the DNA. Altogether 150,000 to 200,000 clones are present, about 83% being singletons, with the ten largest covering over 3.5%. This CDR3 spans 17 amino acids. The J segment lost 3 bases and the V segment lost 4 bases, leaving 6 bases of the junction unmatched. The germline CDR1 and CDR2 sequences are SGDLS and YYNGEE.

This sequence was found in a man aged 18 to 35 with active or convalescent COVID-19. The chain uses TRBV9 and TRBJ2-2; 13 nucleotides match TRBD2. Sequencing input: peripheral blood. The CDR3 DNA reads TGTGCCAGCAGCACCCGGACTAGCGGGAGAGACACCGGGGAGCTGTTTTTT. Translation gives CASSTRTSGRDTGELFF.